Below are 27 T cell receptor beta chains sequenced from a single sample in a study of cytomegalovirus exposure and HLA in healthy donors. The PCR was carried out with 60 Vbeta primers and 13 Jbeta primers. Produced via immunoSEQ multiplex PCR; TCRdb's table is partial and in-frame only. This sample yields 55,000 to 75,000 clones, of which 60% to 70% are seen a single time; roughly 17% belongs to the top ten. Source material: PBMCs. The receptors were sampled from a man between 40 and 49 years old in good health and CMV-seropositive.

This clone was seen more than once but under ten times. CDR3 coding DNA: TGTGCCAGCAGCCGGAGACTAGCGGGGGGTCTGGAAGAGACCCAGTACTTC. Amino acids: CASSRRLAGGLEETQYF. This chain joins TRBV4-2 and TRBJ2-5; 13 nucleotides line up with TRBD2. The CDR3 spans 17 residues. J was trimmed by 3 bases and V by 4 bases; bases with no gene match: 8. The V gene's germline CDR1 is LGHNA and CDR2 YNFKEQ.

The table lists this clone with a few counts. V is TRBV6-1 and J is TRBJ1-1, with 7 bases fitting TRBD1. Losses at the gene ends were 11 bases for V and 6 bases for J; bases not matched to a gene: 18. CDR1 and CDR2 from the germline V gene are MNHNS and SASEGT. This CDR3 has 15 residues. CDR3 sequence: CAANRGLDRSSEAFF. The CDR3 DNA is TGTGCCGCGAACAGGGGTTTGGATCGTTCTTCTGAAGCTTTCTTT.

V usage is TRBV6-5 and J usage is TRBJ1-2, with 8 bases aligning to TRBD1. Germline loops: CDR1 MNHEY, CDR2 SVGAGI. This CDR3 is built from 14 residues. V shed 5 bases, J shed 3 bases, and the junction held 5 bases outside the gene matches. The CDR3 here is CASSGLTGDYGYTF. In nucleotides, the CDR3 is TGTGCCAGCAGTGGCCTGACAGGGGACTATGGCTACACCTTC.

The CDR3 spells CASSYSRTVEAFF. The CDR3 DNA reads TGTGCCAGCAGTTACTCGAGGACAGTTGAAGCTTTCTTT. The chain combines TRBV6-6 with TRBJ1-1; TRBD1 is a possible D gene (6 bases). Trimming pared 0 bases from V and 7 bases from J, leaving 9 bases between. Germline V gene lookup returns CDR1 MNHNY and CDR2 SVGAGI (reference sequence). The CDR3 is 13 residues long.

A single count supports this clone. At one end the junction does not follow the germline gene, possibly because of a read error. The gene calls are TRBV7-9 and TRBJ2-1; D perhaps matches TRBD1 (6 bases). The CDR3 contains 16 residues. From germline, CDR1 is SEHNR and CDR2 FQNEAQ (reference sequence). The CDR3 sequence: CSSSLVRQASYNEQFF. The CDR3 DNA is TGTTCCAGCAGCTTAGTGCGACAGGCCTCCTACAATGAGCAGTTCTTC.

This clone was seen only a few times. The chain's CDR3 is CASSSNFEAFF. CDR3 nucleotide sequence: TGTGCCAGCAGCTCGAACTTTGAAGCTTTCTTT. V usage is TRBV5-6 and J usage is TRBJ1-1, with D unclear. The CDR3 runs to 11 residues. V gave up 3 bases and J gave up 7 bases, with 7 bases separating them. Germline values: CDR1 SGHDT, CDR2 YYEEEE.

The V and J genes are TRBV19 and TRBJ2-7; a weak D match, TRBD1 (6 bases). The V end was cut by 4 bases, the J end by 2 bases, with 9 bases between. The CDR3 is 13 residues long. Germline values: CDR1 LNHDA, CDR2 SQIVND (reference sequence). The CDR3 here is CASSKGDAYEQYF. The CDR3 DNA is TGTGCCAGTAGTAAGGGGGACGCCTACGAGCAGTACTTC.

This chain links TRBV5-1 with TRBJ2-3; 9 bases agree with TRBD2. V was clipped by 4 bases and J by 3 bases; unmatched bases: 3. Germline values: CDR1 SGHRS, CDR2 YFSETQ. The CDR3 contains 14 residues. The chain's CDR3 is CASSPTSGTDTQYF. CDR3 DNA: TGCGCCAGCAGCCCCACTAGCGGGACAGATACGCAGTATTTT.

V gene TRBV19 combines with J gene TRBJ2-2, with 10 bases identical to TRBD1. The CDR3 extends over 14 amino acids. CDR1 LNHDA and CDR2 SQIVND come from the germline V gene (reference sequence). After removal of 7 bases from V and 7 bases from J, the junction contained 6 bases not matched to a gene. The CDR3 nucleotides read TGTGCCAGTATCTGGACAGGGGGTTTCGGGGAGCTGTTTTTT. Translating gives CASIWTGGFGELFF.

Here the CDR3 DNA reads TGCGCCAGCAGACGAGCGGGGCCTCAAGAGACCCAGTACTTC. It translates to CASRRAGPQETQYF. J is TRBJ2-5 and V is TRBV5-1, with TRBD2 matching 7 bases. CDR3 length: 14 amino acids. Trimming removed 5 bases from V and 2 bases from J; junction bases left unmatched: 6. From germline, CDR1 is SGHRS and CDR2 YFSETQ. The whole variable domain, filled in from reference TRBV5-1 and TRBJ2-5, reads KAGVTQTPRYLIKTRGQQVTLSCSPISGHRSVSWYQQTPGQGLQFLFEYFSETQRNKGNFPGRFSGRQFSNSRSEMNVSTLELGDSALYLCASRRAGPQETQYFGPGTRLLVL.

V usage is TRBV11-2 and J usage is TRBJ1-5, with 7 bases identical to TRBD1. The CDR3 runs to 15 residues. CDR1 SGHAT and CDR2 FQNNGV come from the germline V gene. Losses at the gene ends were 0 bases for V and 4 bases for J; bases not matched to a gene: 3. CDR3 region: CASSLDGQVNQPQHF. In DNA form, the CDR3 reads TGTGCCAGCAGCTTAGATGGACAGGTTAATCAGCCCCAGCATTTT.

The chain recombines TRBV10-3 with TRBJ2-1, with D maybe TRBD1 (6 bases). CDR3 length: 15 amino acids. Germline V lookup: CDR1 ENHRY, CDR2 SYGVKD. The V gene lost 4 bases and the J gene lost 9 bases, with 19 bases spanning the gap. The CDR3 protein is CAISAQGQIGGEQFF. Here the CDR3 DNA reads TGTGCCATCAGTGCTCAAGGACAGATAGGGGGTGAGCAGTTCTTC.

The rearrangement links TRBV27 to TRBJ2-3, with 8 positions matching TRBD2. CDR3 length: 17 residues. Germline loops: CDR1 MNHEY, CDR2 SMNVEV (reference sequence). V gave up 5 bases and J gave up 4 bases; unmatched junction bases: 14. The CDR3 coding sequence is TGTGCCAGCAGTCGTATACTAGCGGCGAGTACACCAGATACGCAGTATTTT. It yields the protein CASSRILAASTPDTQYF.

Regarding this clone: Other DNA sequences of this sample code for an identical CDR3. CDR3 sequence reads: CASSFGGISGANVLTF. CDR3 nucleotides: TGTGCCAGCAGTTTTGGGGGGATCTCTGGGGCCAACGTCCTGACTTTC. The chain carries TRBV27 and TRBJ2-6, with a weak D call TRBD2 (6 bases). V lost 3 bases, J lost 0 bases, and 9 bases lay in between. CDR1 and CDR2 (germline): MNHEY, SMNVEV (reference sequence). The CDR3 is 16 residues long.

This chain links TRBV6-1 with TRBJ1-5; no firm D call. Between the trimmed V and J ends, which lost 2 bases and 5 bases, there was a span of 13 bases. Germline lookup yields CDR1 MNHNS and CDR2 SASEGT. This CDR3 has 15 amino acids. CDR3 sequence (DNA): TGTGCCAGCAGTGAATCGCAGACACACTATCAGCCCCAGCATTTT. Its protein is CASSESQTHYQPQHF.

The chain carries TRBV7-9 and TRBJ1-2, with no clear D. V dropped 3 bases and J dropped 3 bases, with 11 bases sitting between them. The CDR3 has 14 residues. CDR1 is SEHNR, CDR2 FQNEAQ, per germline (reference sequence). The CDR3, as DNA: TGTGCCAGCAGCTTGAGGTCTGAAGACTATGGCTACACCTTC. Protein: CASSLRSEDYGYTF.

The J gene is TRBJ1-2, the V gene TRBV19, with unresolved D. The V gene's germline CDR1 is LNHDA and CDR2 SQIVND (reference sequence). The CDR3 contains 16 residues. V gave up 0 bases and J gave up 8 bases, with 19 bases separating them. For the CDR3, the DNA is TGTGCCAGTAGTATAGACGGGAACGCGGTTATGGAGGGCTACACCTTC. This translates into CASSIDGNAVMEGYTF.

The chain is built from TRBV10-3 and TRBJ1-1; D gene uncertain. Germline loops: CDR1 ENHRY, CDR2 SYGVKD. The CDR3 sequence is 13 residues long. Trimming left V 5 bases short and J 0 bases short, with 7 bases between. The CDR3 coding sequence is TGTGCCATCAGTCGGGAGATGAACACTGAAGCTTTCTTT. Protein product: CAISREMNTEAFF.

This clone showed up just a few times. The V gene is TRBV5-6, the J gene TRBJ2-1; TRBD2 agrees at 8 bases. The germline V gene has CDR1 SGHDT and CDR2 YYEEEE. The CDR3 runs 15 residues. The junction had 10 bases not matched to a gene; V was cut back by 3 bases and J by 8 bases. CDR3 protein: CASSSDYGTSDEQFF. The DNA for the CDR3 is TGTGCCAGCAGCTCGGATTACGGGACTAGTGATGAGCAGTTCTTC.

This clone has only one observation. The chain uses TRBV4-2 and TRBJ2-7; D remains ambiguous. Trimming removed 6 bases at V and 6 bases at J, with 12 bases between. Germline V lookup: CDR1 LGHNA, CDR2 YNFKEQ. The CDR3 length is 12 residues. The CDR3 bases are TGTGCCAGCAGGAGAGGCCCCGGCGAGCAGTACTTC. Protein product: CASRRGPGEQYF.

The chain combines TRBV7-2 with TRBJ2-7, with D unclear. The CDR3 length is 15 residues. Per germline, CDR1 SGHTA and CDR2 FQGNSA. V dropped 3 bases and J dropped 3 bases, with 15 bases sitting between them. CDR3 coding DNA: TGTGCCAGCAGCTTTTCCCCTGGAGAGAACTACGAGCAGTACTTC. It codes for CASSFSPGENYEQYF.

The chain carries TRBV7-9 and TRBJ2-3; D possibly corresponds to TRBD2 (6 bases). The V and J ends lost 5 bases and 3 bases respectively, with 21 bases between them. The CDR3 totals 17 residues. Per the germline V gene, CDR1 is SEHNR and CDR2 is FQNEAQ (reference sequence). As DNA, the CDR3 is TGTGCCAGCAGCAAATCAGGGACCCATAGCGGTACAGATACGCAGTATTTT. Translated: CASSKSGTHSGTDTQYF.

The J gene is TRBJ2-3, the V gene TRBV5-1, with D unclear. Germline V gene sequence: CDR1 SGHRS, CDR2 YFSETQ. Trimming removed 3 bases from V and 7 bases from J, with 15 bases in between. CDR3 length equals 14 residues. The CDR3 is CASSSDSASYTQYF. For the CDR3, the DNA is TGCGCCAGCAGCTCAGACTCAGCCTCCTATACGCAGTATTTT.

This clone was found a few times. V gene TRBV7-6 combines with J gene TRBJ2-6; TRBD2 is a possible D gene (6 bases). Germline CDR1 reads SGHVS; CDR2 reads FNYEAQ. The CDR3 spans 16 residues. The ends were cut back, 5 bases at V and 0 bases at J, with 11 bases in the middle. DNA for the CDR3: TGTGCCAGCAGCCGGGGGTACAGCTCTGGGGCCAACGTCCTGACTTTC. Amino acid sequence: CASSRGYSSGANVLTF.

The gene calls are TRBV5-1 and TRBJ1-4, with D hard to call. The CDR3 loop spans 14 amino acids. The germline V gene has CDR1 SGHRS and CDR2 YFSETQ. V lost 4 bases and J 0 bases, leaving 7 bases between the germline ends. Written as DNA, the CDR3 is TGCGCCAGCAGCCCGAGGGCAACTAATGAAAAACTGTTTTTT. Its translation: CASSPRATNEKLFF.

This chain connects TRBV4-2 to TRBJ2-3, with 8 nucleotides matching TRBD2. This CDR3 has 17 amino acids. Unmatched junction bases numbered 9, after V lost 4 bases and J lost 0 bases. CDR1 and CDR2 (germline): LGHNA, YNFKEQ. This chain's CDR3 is CASSRSSGRSSTDTQYF. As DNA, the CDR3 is TGTGCCAGCAGCCGCTCAAGCGGGAGATCTAGCACAGATACGCAGTATTTT.

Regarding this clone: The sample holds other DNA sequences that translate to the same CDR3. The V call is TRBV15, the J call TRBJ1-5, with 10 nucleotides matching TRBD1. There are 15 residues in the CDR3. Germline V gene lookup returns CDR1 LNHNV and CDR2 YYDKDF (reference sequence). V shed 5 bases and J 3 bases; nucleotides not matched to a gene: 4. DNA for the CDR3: TGTGCCACCAGCCGGGACAGGGGAGTCAATCAGCCCCAGCATTTT. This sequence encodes CATSRDRGVNQPQHF.